Each of the 23 T cell receptor beta chains below was sequenced from the same sample in a study of kidney transplant recipient with SARS-CoV-2 infection. TCRdb re-called the reads with MiXCR, one entry per CDR3 protein. The sample includes under 300,000 distinct CDR3 sequences, around 26% of them seen just once. The sample was a blood sample, taken at baseline and on day 111 from a kidney transplant recipient. The receptors originated from a male patient aged 25-45 years who had COVID-19 and was a kidney transplant recipient. Some T cells may be graft donor cells.

In its sample, this clonotype was seen a few times. The V and J genes are TRBV5-1 and TRBJ2-1; D ambiguous. V gave up 2 bases and J gave up 7 bases, with 10 bases separating them. This CDR3 spans 13 amino acids. Germline CDR1 is SGHRS and CDR2 is YFSETQ. Here the CDR3 reads CASSFLAANEQFF. The CDR3 region has the DNA TGCGCCAGCAGCTTTTTGGCGGCAAATGAGCAGTTCTTC.

On this clonotype itself: This may stem from a read error, because a much larger clone lies one nucleotide away. V usage is TRBV3-1 and J usage is TRBJ2-1; 8 bases match TRBD1. The CDR3 has 17 amino acids. V was clipped by 1 base and J by 4 bases; unmatched bases: 9. The germline gives CDR1 LGHDT, CDR2 YNNKEL (reference sequence). DNA of the CDR3: TGTGCCAGCAGCCAAGGGACAGGGATAGGGATTTACAATGAGCAGTTCTTC. Protein product: CASSQGTGIGIYNEQFF.

This clonotype came up a few times. The chain has TRBV6-5 and TRBJ1-6; D is ambiguous. CDR1 is MNHEY and CDR2 is SVGAGI in the germline V gene. The CDR3 runs to 12 residues. Trimming removed 8 bases at V and 6 bases at J, with 8 bases between. The CDR3 DNA follows: TGTGCCAGCTCGGACGTTAATTCACCCCTCCACTTT. Translation gives CASSDVNSPLHF.

This clonotype was seen a few times. V usage is TRBV6-5 and J usage is TRBJ2-6, with D unclear. V was pared by 5 bases and J by 0 bases, with 17 bases between. The length of the CDR3 is 18 residues. The V gene's germline CDR1 is MNHEY and CDR2 SVGAGI. The CDR3 sequence: CASSDLSLESSGANVLTF. CDR3 sequence (DNA): TGTGCCAGCAGTGACTTGAGTTTGGAGAGCTCTGGGGCCAACGTCCTGACTTTC.

About this clonotype itself: A much bigger clone sits one base away, suggesting this may be a read error. The chain carries TRBV6-5 and TRBJ1-1; the D is unclear. The CDR3 totals 16 residues. Per the germline V gene, CDR1 is MNHEY and CDR2 is SVGAGI. The V gene lost 2 bases and the J gene lost 5 bases, with 18 bases spanning the gap. This CDR3 is CASSYRGGSWKTEAFF. The CDR3 DNA sequence: TGTGCCAGCAGTTACCGGGGAGGAAGCTGGAAGACTGAAGCTTTCTTT.

Concerning this clonotype itself: The missing conserved phenylalanine or tryptophan at the end of this CDR3 makes a read error likely. J is TRBJ1-2 and V is TRBV4-3; D gene ambiguous. Trimming took off 5 bases at V and 4 bases at J, with 23 bases between the two ends. CDR1 LGHNA and CDR2 YSLEER come from the germline V gene. The CDR3 extends over 17 amino acids. CDR3 nucleotide sequence: TGCGCCAGCAGCGAAGCTCGAGGACGTCGAAAGACCTATGGCTACACCCTC. Encoded protein: CASSEARGRRKTYGYTL.

This clonotype was found many times. This chain connects TRBV27 to TRBJ1-4; tentatively, D is TRBD1 (5 bases). Germline V lookup: CDR1 MNHEY, CDR2 SMNVEV (reference sequence). V lost 3 bases and J lost 11, with 16 bases in between. The CDR3 covers 14 residues. The CDR3 here is CASSFTVSGGKLFF. As DNA, the CDR3 is TGTGCCAGCAGTTTCACCGTATCGGGGGGGAAACTGTTTTTT.

This clonotype was seen a single time. It may be a read error: a sequence one base away is much more abundant. The genes are TRBV6-5 and TRBJ1-6; D gene ambiguous. This CDR3 is 15 amino acids long. The germline V gene has CDR1 MNHEY and CDR2 SVGAGI. The V end was cut by 0 bases, the J end by 4 bases, with 7 bases between. CDR3 bases: TGTGCCAGCAGTTACTCGAACAGATATAATTCACCCCTCCACTTT. This translates into CASSYSNRYNSPLHF.

In this sample, this clonotype turned up many times. The rearrangement joins TRBV6-1 to TRBJ1-5; 11 bases line up with TRBD1. Unmatched junction bases numbered 12, after V lost 6 bases and J lost 2 bases. Per the germline V gene, CDR1 is MNHNS and CDR2 is SASEGT. The CDR3 sequence is 18 residues long. The CDR3 nucleotides read TGTGCCAGCAGCACCGGGACAGGGGGTTCGGGTGGCAATCAGCCCCAGCATTTT. This translates into CASSTGTGGSGGNQPQHF.

This clonotype showed up just once. The chain carries TRBV5-1 and TRBJ1-2; D not resolved. Trimming shortened V by 7 bases and J by 4 bases, and 23 bases separated the two germline ends. This CDR3 comprises 16 residues. CDR1 is SGHRS and CDR2 is YFSETQ in the germline V gene. CDR3 bases: TGCGCCAGCCATTATACATCGGTTCGAAAGACCTATGGCTACACCTTC. Its protein is CASHYTSVRKTYGYTF. Combining the CDR3 with reference TRBV5-1 and TRBJ1-2 gives the whole variable domain KAGVTQTPRYLIKTRGQQVTLSCSPISGHRSVSWYQQTPGQGLQFLFEYFSETQRNKGNFPGRFSGRQFSNSRSEMNVSTLELGDSALYLCASHYTSVRKTYGYTFGSGTRLTVV.

This clonotype was counted at least ten times. The CDR3 sequence: CASSHLTGGEQYF. As DNA, the CDR3 is TGTGCCAGCAGCCACCTAACAGGGGGCGAGCAGTACTTC. The J gene is TRBJ2-7, the V gene TRBV7-2; 8 bases fit TRBD1. The CDR3 contains 13 residues. Trimming cost V 5 bases and J 6 bases; bases outside gene matches: 6. In germline, CDR1 is SGHTA, CDR2 FQGNSA.

This clonotype was seen ten or more times. The chain recombines TRBV11-3 with TRBJ2-2; 10 positions match TRBD1. The CDR3 runs to 16 residues. Germline V gene lookup returns CDR1 SGHNT and CDR2 YENEEA. Losses at the gene ends were 5 bases for V and 7 bases for J; bases not matched to a gene: 10. CDR3 DNA sequence: TGTGCCAGCAGCCTGACAGGGGGCGCCGGGGTCGGGGAGCTGTTTTTT. Encoded protein: CASSLTGGAGVGELFF.

This clonotype was observed many times. The rearrangement uses TRBV5-8 and TRBJ1-2; D not resolved. CDR1 and CDR2 from the germline V gene are SGHTS and YDEGEE. The CDR3 runs 16 residues. Trimming removed 6 bases from V and 4 bases from J, with 22 bases in between. CDR3 sequence reads: CASISLHPRKTYGYTF. DNA for the CDR3: TGTGCCAGCATCTCGCTTCATCCACGAAAGACCTATGGCTACACCTTC.

To note about this clonotype: Just one base apart from a much larger clone, this may be a read error. CDR3 in amino acids: CASTRDRAYEQYF. CDR3 coding DNA: TGCGCCAGCACCAGGGACAGGGCCTACGAGCAGTACTTC. The chain links TRBV10-1 to TRBJ2-7; 9 nucleotides align to TRBD1. Germline CDR1 is WNHNN and CDR2 is SYGVQD (reference sequence). Losses at the gene ends were 7 bases for V and 2 bases for J; bases not matched to a gene: 3. This CDR3 is built from 13 residues.

This clonotype was seen repeatedly, ten times or more. The V call is TRBV18, the J call TRBJ2-1; 9 nucleotides agree with TRBD2. The CDR3 loop spans 17 amino acids. The germline V gene has CDR1 KGHSH and CDR2 LQKENI. V lost 1 base and J lost 0; bases outside the gene matches: 4. The CDR3 DNA is TGTGCCAGCTCACCACGAGCGGGAGGAAGCTCCTACAATGAGCAGTTCTTC. Its translation is CASSPRAGGSSYNEQFF.

This clonotype was counted ten times or more. The rearrangement joins TRBV5-1 to TRBJ1-6; 7 nucleotides match TRBD1. The CDR3 consists of 14 residues. Trimming took 2 bases from V and 9 from J; bases not matched to a gene: 5. CDR1 and CDR2 from the germline V gene are SGHRS and YFSETQ. The CDR3 DNA reads as TGCGCCAGCAGCTTCGACAGGGTGAGTTCACCCCTCCACTTT. Translation gives CASSFDRVSSPLHF. Full variable domain (remainder filled in from reference TRBV5-1 and TRBJ1-6): KAGVTQTPRYLIKTRGQQVTLSCSPISGHRSVSWYQQTPGQGLQFLFEYFSETQRNKGNFPGRFSGRQFSNSRSEMNVSTLELGDSALYLCASSFDRVSSPLHFGNGTRLTVT.

This clonotype came up many times. At one of its ends the junction is not consistent with the germline gene, which may arise from a read error. The chain employs TRBV12-3 or TRBV12-4 and TRBJ1-2; no clear D. The CDR3 contains 17 residues. The CDR3: CASSLASSFRKTYGYTF. The CDR3 DNA reads TGTGCCAGCAGTCTAGCCTCCAGCTTCCGAAAGACCTATGGCTACACCTTC.

In regard to this clonotype: With a much larger clone just one base away, this may be a read error. The chain couples TRBV7-9 to TRBJ1-1; 8 bases align to TRBD1. Germline V gives CDR1 SEHNR, CDR2 FQNEAQ (reference sequence). This CDR3 spans 14 amino acids. Trimming cost V 7 bases and J 5 bases; bases outside gene matches: 9. The CDR3 sequence: CASNGQGSKTEAFF. For the CDR3, the DNA is TGTGCCAGCAACGGACAGGGATCGAAAACTGAAGCTTTCTTT.

At least ten counts were recorded for this clonotype. The chain links TRBV2 to TRBJ2-7, with TRBD2 matching over 11 bases. The CDR3 loop spans 16 amino acids. Trimming took 2 bases from V and 4 from J; bases not matched to a gene: 7. Germline CDR1 is SNHLY and CDR2 is FYNNEI. The CDR3 sequence: CASSEMKIAGGYEQYF. The CDR3 region has the DNA TGTGCCAGCAGTGAAATGAAAATAGCGGGAGGGTACGAGCAGTACTTC.

About this clonotype: Since a much larger clone is just one base distant, this may be a read error. The chain joins TRBV6-2 or TRBV6-3 to TRBJ2-7, with D maybe TRBD1 (5 bases). The CDR3 consists of 15 residues. Germline CDR1 is MNHEY and CDR2 is SVGEGT. V gave up 6 bases and J gave up 2 bases, with 17 bases separating them. The CDR3 nucleotides read TGTGCCAGCAGCTCCCCTGGGCAGGGCACCTACGAGCAGTACTTC. Residues: CASSSPGQGTYEQYF.

As concerns this clonotype: A much more abundant neighbour one base away suggests this may be a read error. The chain employs TRBV27 and TRBJ2-3, with unresolved D. CDR3 size: 16 residues. In germline, CDR1 is MNHEY, CDR2 SMNVEV (reference sequence). The CDR3 DNA sequence: TGTACCAGCAGTTTAGGATACAACACATTCGCCGGTTCGCAGTATTTT. Protein sequence: CTSSLGYNTFAGSQYF.

This clonotype has ten or more counts. This chain connects TRBV7-9 to TRBJ1-2; no firm D call. The V gene lost 5 bases and the J gene lost 4 bases, with 23 bases spanning the gap. From germline, CDR1 is SEHNR and CDR2 FQNEAQ (reference sequence). CDR3 length equals 17 residues. The CDR3 loop reads CASSLSGYHGKTYGYTF. The CDR3 region has the DNA TGTGCCAGCAGCCTAAGCGGATACCATGGAAAGACCTATGGCTACACCTTC.

The chain is built from TRBV3-1 and TRBJ2-2; 7 bases agree with TRBD2. CDR1 LGHDT and CDR2 YNNKEL come from the germline V gene (reference sequence). The CDR3 runs 15 residues. V dropped 4 bases and J dropped 3; count of bases not matched to a gene: 5. CDR3 sequence: CASSRDYQDTGELFF. The CDR3 coding sequence is TGTGCCAGCAGCCGGGACTATCAGGACACCGGGGAGCTGTTTTTT.